This T cell receptor (beta chain) appears in the sequencing data of a study of TIL therapy for anti-PD-1-resistant metastatic lung cancer. Sequencing used immunoSEQ v3. Profiled with immunoSEQ multiplex PCR; TCRdb holds only in-frame clones, not every one. The table lists 9,000 to 15,000 clones, more than 75% of them singletons. This CDR3 region has 15 residues. In germline, CDR1 is SEHNR, CDR2 FQNEAQ (reference sequence). With 2 bases removed from V and 7 bases from J, the gap between germline ends came to 14 bases. The time point is: pre-treatment sample, taken before nivolumab and TIL therapy. This specimen was blood, taken at baseline. V and J are TRBV7-9 and TRBJ2-2, with D possibly being TRBD2 (7 bases). The source of this sequence is a person aged 25-80 years with non-small cell lung cancer. The DNA of the CDR3 is TGTGCCAGCAGCTTAACTTCCGGGGGGCTCGGGGAGCTGTTTTTT. Translating it yields CASSLTSGGLGELFF.